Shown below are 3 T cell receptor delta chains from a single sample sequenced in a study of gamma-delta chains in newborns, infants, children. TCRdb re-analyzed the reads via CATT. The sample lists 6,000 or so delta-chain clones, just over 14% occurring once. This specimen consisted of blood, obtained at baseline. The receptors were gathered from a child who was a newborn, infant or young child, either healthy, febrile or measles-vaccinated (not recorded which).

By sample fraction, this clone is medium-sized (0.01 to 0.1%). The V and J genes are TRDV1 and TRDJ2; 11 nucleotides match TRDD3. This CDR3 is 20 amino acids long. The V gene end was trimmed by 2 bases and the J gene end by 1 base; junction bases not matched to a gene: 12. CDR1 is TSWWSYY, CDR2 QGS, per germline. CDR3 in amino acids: CALGEVGTGGYGVLTAQLFF. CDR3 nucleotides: TGTGCTCTTGGGGAAGTGGGTACTGGGGGATATGGAGTTTTGACAGCACAACTCTTCTTT.

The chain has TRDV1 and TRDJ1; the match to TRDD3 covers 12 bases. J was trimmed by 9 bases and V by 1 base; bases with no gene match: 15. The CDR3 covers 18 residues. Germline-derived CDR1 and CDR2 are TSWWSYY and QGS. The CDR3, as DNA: TGTGCTCTTGGGGAACGGCTACGCCTGTACTGGGGGATACCCCAACTCATCTTT. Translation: CALGERLRLYWGIPQLIF.

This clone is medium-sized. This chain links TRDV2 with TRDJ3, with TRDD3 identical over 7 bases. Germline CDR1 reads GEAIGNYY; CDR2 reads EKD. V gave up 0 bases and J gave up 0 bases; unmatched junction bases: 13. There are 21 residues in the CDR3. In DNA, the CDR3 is TGTGCCTGTGACACCGTAGCGGGGGATCGCCCAAGCTCCTGGGACACCCGACAGATGTTTTTC. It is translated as CACDTVAGDRPSSWDTRQMFF.